A single T cell receptor (beta chain) is shown here with its context. This sample stems from a study of beta chain features in type 1 diabetes. The entirety of the isolated RNA underwent reverse transcription, so expressed TCRB transcripts were sequenced. Assay: immunoSEQ multiplex PCR; the TCRdb copy retains only in-frame clones and omits some. The sample carries about 350,000 clones, roughly a fifth recorded once. The CDR3 runs to 16 residues. Germline V gene lookup returns CDR1 SGHTA and CDR2 FQGTGA. Unmatched junction bases numbered 7, after V lost 2 bases and J lost 2 bases. The source of this sequence is a woman between 18 and 29 years old in good health. The V call is TRBV7-3, the J call TRBJ2-3; the match to TRBD2 covers 7 bases. Sequencing used naive CD4+ T cells from blood. This CDR3 reads CASSLRGLTFTDTQYF. CDR3 coding DNA: TGTGCCAGCAGCTTACGGGGACTAACTTTCACAGATACGCAGTATTTT. Full variable domain (missing parts from reference TRBV7-3 and TRBJ2-3): GAGVSQTPSNKVTEKGKYVELRCDPISGHTALYWYRQSLGQGPEFLIYFQGTGAADDSGLPNDRFFAVRPEGSVSTLKIQRTERGDSAVYLCASSLRGLTFTDTQYFGPGTRLTVL.